These 7 T cell receptor beta chains came from one sample sequenced in a study of prognosis after radiotherapy for stage I lung cancer. Multiplex PCR, run in two rounds, amplified TCR beta CDR3 from genomic DNA. First-round PCR used primers specific to each TRBV and TRBJ gene. One entry per CDR3 protein results from TCRdb running MiXCR on the multiplex PCR reads. The sample lists more than 15,000 distinct CDR3 sequences; about a sixth were seen once. This sample comprised PBMCs, obtained before or after stereotactic body radiation therapy (not recorded which). The receptor set was obtained from a donor over 45 with non-small cell lung cancer.

To note about this clonotype: This likely came from a read error, as a far larger clone is one base away. This sequence joins TRBV3-1 and TRBJ2-7; a possible D gene is TRBD1 (5 bases). The J call may be incorrect, as the DNA end agrees better with TRBJ2-5. The CDR3 length is 17 residues. Looked up from germline, CDR1 is LGHDT and CDR2 is YNNKEL (reference sequence). In DNA form, the CDR3 reads TGTGCCAGCAGCCAAGAAGGACATGGGGCCTTTGGGGAGACCCAGTACTTC. Residues: CASSQEGHGAFGETQYF.

The V call is TRBV27, the J call TRBJ2-1, with 9 bases aligning to TRBD2. The CDR3 totals 14 residues. Germline V CDR1 and CDR2: MNHEY, SMNVEV (reference sequence). V trimming: 5 bases; J trimming: 9 bases; junction bases outside the gene matches: 8. The CDR3 sequence is CASSPGLASAEQFF. For the CDR3, the DNA is TGTGCCAGCAGTCCCGGACTAGCGTCGGCTGAGCAGTTCTTC.

With regard to this clonotype: Being one base from a much bigger clone, this may be a read error. The chain uses TRBV7-6 and TRBJ2-1; D is possibly TRBD1 (6 bases). CDR1 SGHVS and CDR2 FNYEAQ come from the germline V gene. The CDR3 has 14 residues. CDR3 residues: CANSFRDTSDEQFF. The CDR3 bases are TGTGCCAACAGCTTTCGGGACACCTCGGATGAGCAGTTCTTC.

This clonotype has at least ten counts. The chain is built from TRBV6-2 or TRBV6-3 and TRBJ2-7, with TRBD2 as a possible D gene (6 bases). The V end was cut by 0 bases, the J end by 2 bases, with 11 bases between. CDR3 length: 15 amino acids. Germline values: CDR1 MNHEY, CDR2 SVGEGT. CDR3 DNA sequence: TGTGCCAGCAGTTACTCCACGGGAGACACCTACGAGCAGTACTTC. Its protein is CASSYSTGDTYEQYF.

At least ten counts were recorded for this clonotype. V gene TRBV2 combines with J gene TRBJ2-1, with 12 bases identical to TRBD2. CDR1 and CDR2 (germline): SNHLY, FYNNEI. Trimming took 5 bases from V and 6 from J; bases not matched to a gene: 5. This CDR3 spans 15 amino acids. In nucleotides, the CDR3 is TGTGCCAGCAGTCCAACTAGCGGGAGGACCAATGAGCAGTTCTTC. Translating gives CASSPTSGRTNEQFF.

This clonotype was found many times. This chain joins TRBV7-2 and TRBJ2-1; D possibly uses TRBD1 or TRBD2 (5 bases each). V was clipped by 6 bases and J by 9 bases, with 30 bases between them. CDR1 SGHTA and CDR2 FQGNSA come from the germline V gene. The CDR3 covers 18 residues. The CDR3 reads CASRTLPRRDPGRAEQFF. The CDR3 bases are TGTGCCAGCAGAACTTTACCCCGCCGGGACCCAGGCCGAGCTGAGCAGTTCTTC.

This clonotype has more than one count but fewer than ten. The chain uses TRBV7-2 and TRBJ1-1; D unresolved. CDR1 is SGHTA and CDR2 is FQGNSA in the germline V gene. Trimming took off 3 bases at V and 1 base at J, with 12 bases between the two ends. CDR3 length: 15 amino acids. CDR3 loop: CASSFSGAGNTEAFF. DNA of the CDR3: TGTGCCAGCAGCTTTTCAGGCGCAGGGAACACTGAAGCTTTCTTT.